This T cell receptor beta chain was sequenced in a study of CXCR3-negative and CXCR3-positive naive CD8 T cells. Broader study findings: CXCR3-positive naive cells had more hydrophobic TRB CDR3s than CXCR3-negative naive cells. Much lower diversity was found in memory CD8+ cells, while both naive subsets had comparably high diversity.

TRB cDNA libraries were made by UMI-labeled 5' RACE. TCRdb reprocessed the 5' RACE reads, with one entry per CDR3 protein and no DNA. The repertoire table contains about 140,000 distinct CDR3 sequences. Each CD8+ T cell subset was sorted in triplicate, over 250,000 cells each. Those CD8+ T cells considered naive were CD45RO-CCR7+CD27+CD95-. For this clonotype: Antigen specificity is unknown.

CDR1 and CDR2 from the germline V gene are GTSNPN and SVGIG (reference sequence). The CDR3 totals 11 residues. The chain carries TRBV30 and TRBJ2-1; the D call from TCRdb, TRBD2, cannot be confirmed without DNA. Sequencing used naive CXCR3+ CD8+ T cells from blood. The subset was: CD45RO-CCR7+CD27+CD95- naive CD8+ T cells expressing CXCR3 (TNR3+). The sequence was collected from a human donor in good health. Some clones in this sample may be carry-over from other donors' samples. The CDR3 protein is CALAAGGEQFF.